The rows below give T cell receptor beta chains drawn from one sample of a study of blood T cell repertoires in COVID-19. Assay used: immunoSEQ multiplex PCR; TCRdb lists only in-frame clones, some missing. The sample lists under 30,000 clones; 80% to 90% were seen once. Sequencing was carried out using peripheral blood. These receptors were taken from a human donor in a cohort sampled during active COVID-19. CDR3s include the opening cysteine and the closing phenylalanine or tryptophan. The D gene is left open where the match is weak. Clone size, where shown, is once, few, many, or a class for clones that have expanded.

CDR3 length,V gene,D gene,J gene,clone size,CDR3 DNA,CDR3 protein
15,TRBV27,TRBD1,TRBJ1-6,.,TGTGCCAGCAGTCCATCGACAGGGGTGAATTCACCCCTCCACTTT,CASSPSTGVNSPLHF
14,TRBV10-3,.,TRBJ1-1,.,TGTGCCATCAGCGTGACAGATCTTAACACTGAAGCTTTCTTT,CAISVTDLNTEAFF
17,TRBV5-6,.,TRBJ2-3,once,TGTGCCAGCAGCCCACCCACACAGGATCGCGCGTCCGATACGCAGTATTTT,CASSPPTQDRASDTQYF
15,TRBV7-9,TRBD1,TRBJ1-1,.,TGTGCCAGCAGCTTACAGGGGGCAAGGGACACTGAAGCTTTCTTT,CASSLQGARDTEAFF
17,TRBV5-4,TRBD1,TRBJ2-3,.,TGTGCCAGCAGCTTTGAGAAGGGGGCTCGGGGAACAGATACGCAGTATTTT,CASSFEKGARGTDTQYF
14,TRBV23-1,TRBD1,TRBJ2-2,.,TGCGCCAGCCGCTGGGACAGGGGGTGGCGGGAGCTGTTTTTT,CASRWDRGWRELFF
9,TRBV3-1/TRBV3-2,.,TRBJ1-2,once,TGTGCCAGCACCCCTGGACAACTCTTC,CASTPGQLF
15,TRBV29-1,TRBD1,TRBJ1-1,once,TGCAGCGTTGTAGGGGTCAGGGGGCACGACACTGAAGCTTTCTTT,CSVVGVRGHDTEAFF
13,TRBV3-1/TRBV3-2,.,TRBJ2-7,.,TGTGCCAGTAAAGACAGCAAAACCTACGAGCAGTACTTC,CASKDSKTYEQYF
18,TRBV6-6,TRBD1,TRBJ1-5,.,TGTGCCAGCAGTCTAGGACAGGGGCCCGTGGGGAGCAATCAGCCCCAGCATTTT,CASSLGQGPVGSNQPQHF
19,TRBV12-2,.,TRBJ1-2,.,TGTGCAAGTCGCCCCGAGGCCCCTGACGCCTTGGCCTCTAACTATGGCTACACCTTC,CASRPEAPDALASNYGYTF
20,TRBV19,TRBD2,TRBJ2-1,once,TGTGCCAGTAGTATCTCCGGACTAGCGGGCCGATGGAGCTCCTACAATGAGCAGTTCTTC,CASSISGLAGRWSSYNEQFF
15,TRBV5-4,TRBD1,TRBJ2-7,.,TGTGCCAGCAGCTTGGAGGGGGCTAAGTCCTACGAGCAGTACTTC,CASSLEGAKSYEQYF
15,TRBV28,.,TRBJ2-1,.,TGTGCCAGCAGTTTTGGGGGGGGGCCCTACAATGAGCAGTTCTTC,CASSFGGGPYNEQFF
15,TRBV10-3,.,TRBJ1-1,.,TGTGCCATCAGTGAGTCGGCCAGGGGAAAAGGTGAAGCTTTCTTT,CAISESARGKGEAFF
15,TRBV3-1/TRBV3-2,TRBD1,TRBJ1-3,.,TGTGCCAGCAGCCTGCCGGGACAGGGGTCAGACACCATATATTTT,CASSLPGQGSDTIYF